Following are 13 T cell receptor beta chains from one sample sequenced in a study of blood T cell repertoires in COVID-19. Using immunoSEQ multiplex PCR, the repertoire was profiled, and TCRdb retains in-frame clones only, with some absent. The sample lists 55,000 to 75,000 clones, about 80% occurring once. Material: peripheral blood. The receptors shown here come from a human donor in a cohort sampled during active COVID-19.

The V gene is TRBV5-8, the J gene TRBJ1-1; D remains ambiguous. V lost 4 bases and J 2 bases, leaving 9 bases between the germline ends. CDR3 size: 13 residues. In germline, CDR1 is SGHTS, CDR2 YDEGEE. The CDR3 loop reads CASSTRVNTEAFF. The DNA for the CDR3 is TGTGCCAGCAGCACCCGGGTTAACACTGAAGCTTTCTTT.

The CDR3 DNA reads TGCGCCAGCAGCCTGGAGTCAATCCCGGGAGAGACCCAGTACTTC. Amino acid sequence: CASSLESIPGETQYF. V and J are TRBV5-1 and TRBJ2-5; no clear D gene. CDR1 is SGHRS, CDR2 YFSETQ, per germline. The CDR3 consists of 15 residues. V was pared by 4 bases and J by 4 bases, with 17 bases between.

The rearrangement links TRBV5-1 to TRBJ2-5; TRBD2 aligns across 7 bases. V shed 0 bases, J shed 0 bases, and the junction held 5 bases outside the gene matches. CDR3 length: 16 amino acids. Germline loops: CDR1 SGHRS, CDR2 YFSETQ. The CDR3 region is CASSLVASGYQETQYF. Here the CDR3 DNA reads TGCGCCAGCAGCTTGGTGGCTAGCGGCTACCAAGAGACCCAGTACTTC.

The J gene is TRBJ2-1, the V gene TRBV6-2 or TRBV6-3, with a tentative D call TRBD2 (6 bases). V was shortened by 2 bases and J by 5 bases, with 13 bases between the two germline ends. This CDR3 is built from 15 residues. Looked up from germline, CDR1 is MNHEY and CDR2 is SVGEGT. The chain's CDR3 is CASSYGREYHNEQFF. The CDR3 DNA sequence: TGTGCCAGCAGTTACGGCCGGGAGTACCACAATGAGCAGTTCTTC.

V gene TRBV29-1 combines with J gene TRBJ2-1, with 8 bases lining up with TRBD1. V gave up 6 bases and J gave up 7 bases; unmatched junction bases: 5. The CDR3 loop spans 12 amino acids. Germline-derived CDR1 and CDR2 are SQVTM and ANQGSEA. The CDR3 DNA sequence: TGCAGCGTCTGGACAGGGAGTAATGAGCAGTTCTTC. This translates into CSVWTGSNEQFF.

This chain connects TRBV4-1 to TRBJ1-1; D unresolved. Per germline, CDR1 MGHRA and CDR2 YSYEKL. The CDR3 covers 15 residues. V was trimmed by 1 base and J by 1 base, leaving 10 bases between them. CDR3 DNA sequence: TGCGCCAGCAGCCAAGGTGCTAACAGGAACACTGAAGCTTTCTTT. It specifies CASSQGANRNTEAFF.

This chain links TRBV7-2 with TRBJ2-5, with D possibly TRBD2 on 6 matching bases. This CDR3 comprises 13 residues. Germline V gives CDR1 SGHTA, CDR2 FQGNSA. Trimming stripped 1 base from V and 5 bases from J, with 8 bases between. The CDR3 loop is CASSLVGRETQYF. In DNA form, the CDR3 reads TGTGCCAGCAGCTTAGTAGGGAGGGAGACCCAGTACTTC. Supplemented by reference TRBV7-2 and TRBJ2-5, the full variable domain reads GAGVSQSPSNKVTEKGKDVELRCDPISGHTALYWYRQSLGQGLEFLIYFQGNSAPDKSGLPSDRFSAERTGGSVSTLTIQRTQQEDSAVYLCASSLVGRETQYFGPGTRLLVL.

This clone was seen a single time. The chain employs TRBV7-2 and TRBJ2-7; tentative D call: TRBD2 (6 bases). V dropped 0 bases and J dropped 6 bases, with 9 bases sitting between them. The CDR3 is 13 amino acids. CDR1 is SGHTA and CDR2 is FQGNSA in the germline V gene. CDR3 in amino acids: CASSLAGGSEQYF. The CDR3 nucleotides are TGTGCCAGCAGCTTAGCGGGGGGTTCCGAGCAGTACTTC.

Worth noting for this clone: The same CDR3 is also encoded by other DNA sequences in this sample. The J gene is TRBJ1-5, the V gene TRBV18; 11 bases are shared with TRBD1. The germline CDR1 and CDR2 sequences are KGHSH and LQKENI. The V and J ends lost 3 bases and 4 bases, in that order; junction bases with no gene match: 2. This CDR3 contains 15 residues. The CDR3 DNA sequence: TGTGCCAGCTCACCTGGGACAGGGGGAAATCAGCCCCAGCATTTT. It is translated as CASSPGTGGNQPQHF.

This clone came up a few times. The chain has TRBV5-1 and TRBJ2-2, with 9 bases lining up with TRBD1. CDR1 is SGHRS, CDR2 YFSETQ, per germline. The CDR3 consists of 15 residues. Trimming removed 4 bases from V and 3 bases from J; junction bases left unmatched: 4. CDR3 bases: TGCGCCAGCAGCAGAGACAGGGGGGACACCGGGGAGCTGTTTTTT. It encodes CASSRDRGDTGELFF.

The chain couples TRBV2 to TRBJ2-3; 9 bases are shared with TRBD2. The length of the CDR3 is 16 residues. CDR1 SNHLY and CDR2 FYNNEI come from the germline V gene. V dropped 5 bases and J dropped 0; count of bases not matched to a gene: 6. CDR3 protein: CASSRAGGLSTDTQYF. DNA of the CDR3: TGTGCCAGCAGTAGAGCGGGGGGCCTGAGCACAGATACGCAGTATTTT. Looking up the rest from reference TRBV2 and TRBJ2-3 gives the full variable domain: EPEVTQTPSHQVTQMGQEVILRCVPISNHLYFYWYRQILGQKVEFLVSFYNNEISEKSEIFDDQFSVERPDGSNFTLKIRSTKLEDSAMYFCASSRAGGLSTDTQYFGPGTRLTVL.

V and J are TRBV2 and TRBJ2-5, with D possibly TRBD2 on 5 matching bases. The V gene lost 5 bases and the J gene lost 0 bases, with 28 bases spanning the gap. CDR1 SNHLY and CDR2 FYNNEI come from the germline V gene. The CDR3 consists of 20 residues. The CDR3 DNA is TGTGCCAGCAGTTCTCCCGGTGAGGGCCCCCCAGCCGAGTACCAAGAGACCCAGTACTTC. This sequence encodes CASSSPGEGPPAEYQETQYF.

This chain uses TRBV4-2 with TRBJ2-5, with 8 bases that match TRBD2. V shed 0 bases and J 7 bases; nucleotides not matched to a gene: 1. The V gene's germline CDR1 is LGHNA and CDR2 YNFKEQ. The CDR3 has 13 residues. CDR3 in DNA: TGTGCCAGCAGCCAAGAAAGCGGGAGGACCCAGTACTTC. Translation: CASSQESGRTQYF.